The 7 T cell receptor beta chains below were found in one sample sequenced in a study of blood T cell repertoires in COVID-19. Data came from immunoSEQ multiplex PCR; TCRdb stores just in-frame clones and leaves some out. The sample lists about 260,000 clones; approximately 85% were seen once. Material: peripheral blood. These receptors came from a human donor in a cohort sampled during active COVID-19.

The CDR3 protein is CASSYQTDTQYF. CDR3 nucleotides: TGTGCCAGCAGCTACCAGACAGATACGCAGTATTTT. This sequence joins TRBV11-2 and TRBJ2-3; D is uncertain. CDR3 size: 12 residues. Trimming took 4 bases from V and 3 from J, leaving 5 bases between them. CDR1 is SGHAT and CDR2 is FQNNGV in the germline V gene.

This chain uses TRBV5-4 with TRBJ2-5; 12 bases fit TRBD2. The CDR3 runs 15 residues. V was clipped by 5 bases and J by 4 bases; unmatched bases: 6. Germline values: CDR1 SGHNT, CDR2 YYREEE (reference sequence). The CDR3 DNA reads as TGTGCCAGCAGTCTATCGGGACTAGCGGGAGAGACCCAGTACTTC. Translating it yields CASSLSGLAGETQYF.

The J gene is TRBJ1-3, the V gene TRBV5-8, with D possibly matching TRBD1 (5 bases). CDR1 is SGHTS and CDR2 is YDEGEE in the germline V gene. This CDR3 has 14 residues. With 1 base removed from V and 4 bases from J, the gap between germline ends came to 9 bases. CDR3 sequence reads: CASSLSGLGNTIYF. The CDR3 DNA reads as TGTGCCAGCAGCTTGTCAGGGTTGGGAAACACCATATATTTT.

The genes are TRBV5-6 and TRBJ1-1; D is unclear. The CDR3 sequence is 14 residues long. In germline, CDR1 is SGHDT, CDR2 YYEEEE. With 5 bases removed from V and 8 bases from J, the gap between germline ends came to 19 bases. The chain's CDR3 is CASSSGEGPVEAFF. The CDR3 DNA reads TGTGCCAGCAGTAGCGGGGAAGGACCCGTAGAAGCTTTCTTT.

The chain employs TRBV19 and TRBJ1-1; 7 nucleotides match TRBD1. The V and J ends lost 6 bases and 7 bases, in that order; junction bases with no gene match: 11. This CDR3 contains 14 residues. Germline CDR1 LNHDA, CDR2 SQIVND (reference sequence). The chain's CDR3 is CASSPRTGDLEAFF. For the CDR3, the DNA is TGTGCCAGTAGCCCTCGGACAGGAGACCTTGAAGCTTTCTTT.

The chain couples TRBV29-1 to TRBJ1-1; D is possibly TRBD1 (5 bases). Trimming took 1 base from V and 2 from J, leaving 11 bases between them. Germline V gives CDR1 SQVTM, CDR2 ANQGSEA. The CDR3 totals 14 residues. DNA of the CDR3: TGCAGCGTTGAAGGGTGGGGCGTAAACACTGAAGCTTTCTTT. Amino acids: CSVEGWGVNTEAFF.

V and J are TRBV9 and TRBJ2-3, with D perhaps TRBD2 (6 bases). The germline gives CDR1 SGDLS, CDR2 YYNGEE. CDR3 length: 17 residues. V was pared by 0 bases and J by 2 bases, with 16 bases between. The CDR3 spells CASSVARGLPFTDTQYF. The CDR3 DNA is TGTGCCAGCAGCGTAGCTAGGGGACTCCCCTTCACAGATACGCAGTATTTT.